These T cell receptor beta chains were read from a single sample in a study of identical twins. TCRdb reprocessed the 5' RACE reads with MiXCR, giving one entry per CDR3 protein. The data hold about 340,000 distinct CDR3 sequences, with more than 9% observed a single time. In addition, the sample was reused for a study of yellow fever vaccine responses in identical twins.

Material: CD8+ T cells sorted from blood. These receptor sequences come from a woman younger than 35 in good health. CDR3s include the opening cysteine and the closing phenylalanine or tryptophan. D genes are given only for firm matches. Only part of the rows carry a size: once, few, many, or a class if the clone is expanded.

clone_size | j_call | v_call | d_call | cdr3_aa | cdr3_nt
NA | TRBJ2-3 | TRBV12-3/TRBV12-4 | TRBD2 | CASSPWTRMTDTQYF | TGTGCCAGCAGTCCCTGGACTAGAATGACAGATACGCAGTATTTT
few | TRBJ2-7 | TRBV6-1 | TRBD2 | CASSPKRERYEQYF | TGTGCCAGCAGTCCCAAGCGGGAAAGGTACGAGCAGTACTTC
few | TRBJ2-1 | TRBV6-2/TRBV6-3 | NA | CASSRYTNEQFF | TGTGCCAGCAGCCGTTATACCAATGAGCAGTTCTTC
NA | TRBJ2-3 | TRBV7-9 | NA | CASSPPRGTTDTQYF | TGTGCCAGCAGCCCCCCCCGGGGAACCACAGATACGCAGTATTTT
many | TRBJ2-7 | TRBV12-3/TRBV12-4 | NA | CASSVAGGPYEQYF | TGTGCCAGCAGTGTCGCTGGGGGCCCCTACGAGCAGTACTTC
NA | TRBJ2-3 | TRBV12-3/TRBV12-4 | NA | CASSFESSTDTQYF | TGTGCCAGCAGTTTCGAATCTAGCACAGATACGCAGTATTTT
few | TRBJ1-1 | TRBV7-9 | NA | CASRGSSNTEAFF | TGTGCCAGCAGGGGGTCATCGAACACTGAAGCTTTCTTT
few | TRBJ2-3 | TRBV5-1 | NA | CASAELRGTDTQYF | TGCGCCAGCGCGGAGCTGAGGGGCACAGATACGCAGTATTTT
NA | TRBJ2-7 | TRBV3-1 | TRBD2 | CASSPRGLAGNYEQYF | TGTGCCAGCAGCCCAAGAGGCCTAGCGGGGAACTACGAGCAGTACTTC
NA | TRBJ2-1 | TRBV20-1 | TRBD1 | CSATDRGNANEQFF | TGCAGTGCTACGGACAGGGGGAACGCTAATGAGCAGTTCTTC
many | TRBJ2-2 | TRBV4-1 | NA | CASSHNIQIPNTGELFF | TGCGCCAGCAGCCACAACATCCAGATACCGAACACCGGGGAGCTGTTTTTT
few | TRBJ1-4 | TRBV5-6 | NA | CASSVRDNEKLFF | TGTGCCAGCAGCGTCCGGGACAATGAAAAACTGTTTTTT
NA | TRBJ1-2 | TRBV28 | NA | CASSYDSNYGYTF | TGTGCCAGCAGCTACGACAGTAACTATGGCTACACCTTC
few | TRBJ2-3 | TRBV27 | NA | CAGRDLRYTDTQYF | TGTGCCGGCCGGGACCTCAGATACACAGATACGCAGTATTTT
many | TRBJ2-1 | TRBV6-4 | TRBD2 | CASSDTAGEYNEQFF | TGTGCCAGCAGTGACACAGCGGGGGAGTACAATGAGCAGTTCTTC
NA | TRBJ1-5 | TRBV3-1 | NA | CASSQEGASSNQPQHF | TGTGCCAGCAGCCAAGAGGGGGCCAGTAGCAATCAGCCCCAGCATTTT
NA | TRBJ2-3 | TRBV27 | NA | CASSLYLGSTDTQYF | TGTGCCAGCAGTTTATATCTGGGGAGCACAGATACGCAGTATTTT
NA | TRBJ2-2 | TRBV21-1 | NA | CASSKGPTNTGELFF | TGTGCCAGCAGCAAAGGACCAACGAACACCGGGGAGCTGTTTTTT
NA | TRBJ1-1 | TRBV7-9 | NA | CASSHGGRGVQAFF | TGTGCCAGCAGCCACGGGGGGAGGGGGGTGCAGGCTTTCTTT
NA | TRBJ2-3 | TRBV7-8 | NA | CASSLGRDLDTQYF | TGTGCCAGCAGCTTAGGGAGGGACTTAGATACGCAGTATTTT
many | TRBJ2-2 | TRBV27 | TRBD1 | CASSPWTGNTGELFF | TGTGCCAGCAGTCCGTGGACAGGGAACACCGGGGAGCTGTTTTTT
few | TRBJ1-4 | TRBV7-9 | TRBD1 | CASSSTGGFEEKLFF | TGTGCCAGCAGCTCGACAGGGGGCTTTGAGGAAAAACTGTTTTTT
few | TRBJ2-5 | TRBV5-1 | NA | CASSPGTVYQETQYF | TGCGCCAGCAGCCCGGGGACCGTGTACCAAGAGACCCAGTACTTC
NA | TRBJ2-7 | TRBV27 | NA | CASSSSRGQYF | TGTGCCAGCAGTTCCAGTAGGGGGCAGTACTTC
few | TRBJ1-5 | TRBV28 | TRBD1 | CAGRSQGASNQPQHF | TGTGCCGGAAGAAGCCAGGGGGCGAGCAATCAGCCCCAGCATTTT
few | TRBJ2-7 | TRBV29-1 | TRBD1 | CSVEPGQGMWEQYF | TGCAGCGTTGAACCCGGACAGGGAATGTGGGAGCAGTACTTC
many | TRBJ2-3 | TRBV3-1 | NA | CASSLQDGDTQYF | TGTGCCAGCAGCCTACAGGACGGAGATACGCAGTATTTT
NA | TRBJ2-1 | TRBV2 | TRBD2 | CAGSDSGPWLAGEYNEQFF | TGTGCCGGCAGTGATTCGGGACCGTGGCTAGCGGGAGAGTACAATGAGCAGTTCTTC
NA | TRBJ2-7 | TRBV7-9 | NA | CASSSPSDSYEQYF | TGTGCCAGCAGCTCCCCATCCGACAGCTACGAGCAGTACTTC
NA | TRBJ1-6 | TRBV25-1 | NA | CASSYSPLHF | TGTGCCAGCAGTTATTCACCCCTCCACTTT
NA | TRBJ2-7 | TRBV3-1 | NA | CASSQDWASRFYEQYF | TGTGCCAGCAGCCAAGATTGGGCTAGCAGATTCTACGAGCAGTACTTC
NA | TRBJ2-5 | TRBV28 | TRBD2 | CASSPILAGTQYF | TGTGCCAGCAGTCCCATACTAGCGGGGACCCAGTACTTC
NA | TRBJ2-1 | TRBV7-9 | NA | CASTLGRNEQFF | TGTGCCAGCACCCTGGGGCGGAATGAGCAGTTCTTC
NA | TRBJ2-1 | TRBV2 | TRBD2 | CASRDSGALNEQFF | TGTGCCAGCAGGGATAGCGGGGCACTCAATGAGCAGTTCTTC
few | TRBJ2-1 | TRBV12-3/TRBV12-4 | NA | CASRTPLGPNEQFF | TGTGCCAGCAGAACCCCCCTCGGTCCCAATGAGCAGTTCTTC
few | TRBJ1-6 | TRBV4-1 | NA | CASSQEVGQNSPLHF | TGCGCCAGCAGCCAAGAAGTGGGACAAAATTCACCCCTCCACTTT
NA | TRBJ1-5 | TRBV24-1 | NA | CATSDFKEPQHF | TGTGCCACCAGTGATTTCAAGGAGCCCCAGCATTTT
NA | TRBJ2-1 | TRBV28 | NA | CASSFMVAAYNEQFF | TGTGCCAGCAGTTTTATGGTGGCGGCCTACAATGAGCAGTTCTTC
few | TRBJ2-1 | TRBV27 | TRBD2 | CASSPKAGEAYNEQFF | TGTGCCAGCAGTCCTAAAGCGGGAGAAGCCTACAATGAGCAGTTCTTC
few | TRBJ2-2 | TRBV4-2 | NA | CASSQEGAGGELFF | TGTGCCAGCAGCCAAGAAGGGGCGGGAGGGGAGCTGTTTTTT
NA | TRBJ2-3 | TRBV27 | TRBD2 | CASSLGSGMSTDTQYF | TGTGCCAGCAGTTTAGGTAGCGGGATGAGCACAGATACGCAGTATTTT
NA | TRBJ2-4 | TRBV4-2 | NA | CASSQVAGHGAKNIQYF | TGTGCCAGCAGCCAAGTGGCCGGCCACGGGGCCAAAAACATTCAGTACTTC
many | TRBJ2-1 | TRBV4-1 | TRBD1 | CASSQEGAGGSFNEQFF | TGCGCCAGCAGCCAAGAAGGCGCAGGGGGCTCGTTCAATGAGCAGTTCTTC
few | TRBJ1-1 | TRBV5-1 | NA | CASSWGLGTPNTEAFF | TGCGCCAGCAGTTGGGGACTGGGGACACCGAACACTGAAGCTTTCTTT
few | TRBJ1-5 | TRBV13 | NA | CASSLSGDQPQRF | TGTGCCAGCAGCTTATCAGGGGATCAGCCCCAGCGTTTT
few | TRBJ2-1 | TRBV19 | NA | CASSPGSGLSYNEQFF | TGTGCCAGTAGTCCCGGGTCAGGCCTCTCCTACAATGAGCAGTTCTTC
few | TRBJ1-4 | TRBV4-1 | TRBD1 | CASRGREGAGEKLFF | TGCGCCAGCAGGGGAAGGGAGGGGGCCGGTGAAAAACTGTTTTTT
NA | TRBJ2-7 | TRBV12-3/TRBV12-4 | NA | CASSFGSRRDTDEQYF | TGTGCCAGCAGTTTTGGTTCGAGGCGGGATACAGACGAGCAGTACTTC
few | TRBJ2-3 | TRBV9 | NA | CASSVGRLTIRYF | TGTGCCAGCAGCGTAGGTAGACTTACCATCAGGTATTTT
many | TRBJ1-2 | TRBV24-1 | NA | CATSLGRGGYTF | TGTGCCACCAGTTTGGGCCGCGGGGGCTACACCTTC